One T cell receptor (beta chain) is described in this entry. Authors' processing steps: The study's classifier, a distant-metastasis tool for papillary thyroid cancer, was built using CDR3 differences across clinicopathological groups. TCRdb reanalyzed the PCR reads with MiXCR. The V and J calls here are based on TCRdb, not the publication. The sample records roughly 34,000 clones, 35% to 40% being singletons. The sample belongs to a study of metastatic and nonmetastatic thyroid tumors. Looking at the study overall: Repertoire comparison spanned blood and tumor or nodule tissue of malignant and benign thyroid patients.

Not a single patient had been given any form of treatment at any point before undergoing thyroid surgery. The sequence derives from a female donor with papillary thyroid cancer or a benign thyroid nodule (not recorded which). Some clones in this sample may be carry-over from other donors' samples. The specimen sequenced was tumor tissue.

The chain's CDR3 is CASSESRGREYGYTF. The CDR3 nucleotides read TGCGCCAGCAGTGAGTCCAGGGGGCGCGAGTATGGCTACACCTTC. The gene calls are TRBV10-2 and TRBJ1-2; 8 nucleotides align to TRBD1. Germline CDR1 WSHSY, CDR2 SAAADI. The CDR3 sequence is 15 residues long. After removal of 0 bases from V and 5 bases from J, the junction contained 5 bases not matched to a gene.